Listed below are T cell receptor beta chains from one sample, sequenced in a study of glioma-infiltrating T cells. MiXCR, applied by TCRdb to the multiplex PCR reads, yields one record per CDR3 protein. Of over 140,000 distinct CDR3 sequences in the sample, about 39% were seen once. Sequencing was performed on glioma tissue, nonneoplastic brain tissue, or PBMCs (not recorded which). The receptor source for this set is a human donor with low-grade glioma or glioblastoma, undergoing nonglioma brain surgery, or in good health (not recorded which). The CDR3 runs from the conserved cysteine through the conserved F or W. The D gene is left open where the match is weak. Not all rows give a size; the values are once, few, many and, for expanded clones, a class.

j_call | d_call | clone_size | v_call | cdr3_aa | cdr3_nt
TRBJ1-1 | - | - | TRBV6-1 | CASNRDAEAFF | TGTGCCAGCAACAGGGACGCTGAAGCTTTCTTT
TRBJ1-2 | TRBD1 | few | TRBV7-2 | CASSAGGGYTF | TGTGCCAGCAGCGCAGGGGGCGGCTACACCTTC
TRBJ2-5 | - | - | TRBV3-1 | CASSHHGPQETQYF | TGTGCCAGCAGCCATCACGGGCCGCAAGAGACCCAGTACTTC
TRBJ2-7 | TRBD2 | - | TRBV27 | CASRDALGLVKYF | TGTGCCAGCAGGGACGCCCTCGGACTAGTCAAGTACTTC
TRBJ2-7 | - | many | TRBV28 | CASSETGPKEQYF | TGTGCCAGCAGTGAGACGGGACCGAAAGAGCAGTACTTC
TRBJ2-3 | - | few | TRBV27 | CASSFWAGTDTQYF | TGTGCCAGCAGCTTTTGGGCCGGCACAGATACGCAGTATTTT
TRBJ2-3 | TRBD1 | - | TRBV27 | CASSSEVSPPGTGAPDTQYF | TGTGCCAGCAGTTCCGAAGTATCACCTCCCGGGACAGGGGCCCCAGATACGCAGTATTTT
TRBJ2-1 | TRBD1 | - | TRBV6-1 | CAILRQGSYNEQFF | TGTGCCATTCTACGACAGGGTTCCTACAATGAGCAGTTCTTC
TRBJ1-2 | TRBD1 | few | TRBV20-1 | CSAPEQGANYGYTF | TGCAGTGCTCCTGAACAGGGGGCTAACTATGGCTACACCTTC
TRBJ2-7 | - | - | TRBV28 | CASSSAGIISYEQYF | TGTGCCAGCAGCTCCGCAGGGATCATCTCCTACGAGCAGTACTTC
TRBJ2-3 | TRBD2 | few | TRBV4-2 | CASSPSPAGGQGDTQYF | TGTGCCAGCAGCCCGTCCCCAGCGGGAGGGCAGGGAGATACGCAGTATTTT
TRBJ1-2 | - | - | TRBV2 | CASKMAEYGYTF | TGTGCCAGCAAAATGGCAGAGTATGGCTACACCTTC
TRBJ2-5 | - | many | TRBV15 | CATTRAFQETQYF | TGTGCCACCACCAGGGCATTCCAAGAGACCCAGTACTTC
TRBJ2-7 | - | few | TRBV6-5 | CASSLGGPYEQYF | TGTGCCAGCAGCTTGGGGGGACCCTACGAGCAGTACTTC
TRBJ1-1 | TRBD1 | - | TRBV27 | CVSSQWTGETEAFF | TGTGTCAGCAGTCAATGGACAGGGGAGACTGAAGCTTTCTTT
TRBJ1-2 | - | - | TRBV12-3/TRBV12-4 | CASSFSPAASYGYTF | TGTGCCAGCAGTTTTTCCCCGGCAGCCAGCTATGGCTACACCTTC
TRBJ2-5 | - | - | TRBV19 | CARKETKYF | TGTGCCAGAAAAGAGACCAAGTACTTC
TRBJ1-2 | - | - | TRBV10-2 | CASSPGRPRGYTF | TGCGCCAGCAGCCCCGGACGGCCGCGAGGCTACACCTTC
TRBJ1-4 | - | few | TRBV4-3 | CASSPRVGIREKLFF | TGCGCCAGCAGCCCCAGGGTAGGGATTCGTGAAAAACTGTTTTTT
TRBJ2-7 | - | few | TRBV6-2/TRBV6-3 | CASSYSNGYKQYF | TGTGCCAGCAGTTACTCGAACGGATACAAGCAGTACTTC
TRBJ2-1 | TRBD2 | - | TRBV10-3 | CAISGTKDNKQFF | TGTGCCATCAGCGGGACTAAAGACAATAAGCAGTTCTTC
TRBJ2-3 | - | few | TRBV28 | CASSPTIAYTQYF | TGTGCCAGCAGCCCTACGATAGCTTATACGCAGTATTTT
TRBJ2-1 | - | - | TRBV11-2 | CASSLAASNEQFF | TGTGCCAGCAGCTTAGCGGCCTCCAATGAGCAGTTCTTC
TRBJ2-7 | - | few | TRBV20-1 | CSARGPGTGTDGEQYF | TGCAGTGCTAGGGGCCCTGGAACCGGGACGGATGGAGAGCAGTACTTC
TRBJ2-3 | TRBD1 | - | TRBV7-9 | CASSLWPEGGKSTDTQYF | TGTGCCAGCAGCTTATGGCCCGAAGGGGGCAAAAGCACAGATACGCAGTATTTT
TRBJ2-5 | - | many | TRBV2 | CASQRNYQETQYF | TGTGCCAGCCAACGGAACTACCAAGAGACCCAGTACTTC
TRBJ2-6 | - | few | TRBV6-6 | CASSYFIRTESGANVLTF | TGTGCCAGCAGTTACTTTATACGGACGGAGTCTGGGGCCAACGTCCTGACTTTC